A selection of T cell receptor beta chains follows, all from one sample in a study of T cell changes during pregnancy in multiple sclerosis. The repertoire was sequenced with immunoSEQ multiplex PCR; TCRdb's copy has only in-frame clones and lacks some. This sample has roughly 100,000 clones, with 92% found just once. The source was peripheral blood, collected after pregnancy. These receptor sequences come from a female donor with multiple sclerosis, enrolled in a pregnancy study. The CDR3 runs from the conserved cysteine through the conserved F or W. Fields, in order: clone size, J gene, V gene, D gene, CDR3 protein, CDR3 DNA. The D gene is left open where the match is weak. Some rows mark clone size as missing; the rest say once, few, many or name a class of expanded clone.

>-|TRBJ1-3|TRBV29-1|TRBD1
CSVTDRAENTIYF
TGCAGCGTGACCGACAGGGCGGAAAACACCATATATTTT
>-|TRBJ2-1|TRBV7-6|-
CASSFTGVGEQFF
TGTGCCAGCAGCTTCACAGGCGTCGGGGAGCAGTTCTTC
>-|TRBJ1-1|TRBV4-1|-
CASSVLGMNTEAFF
TGCGCCAGCAGCGTTCTCGGGATGAACACTGAAGCTTTCTTT
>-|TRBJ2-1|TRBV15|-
CATSRDLAPDEQFF
TGTGCCACCAGCAGAGATTTGGCCCCCGATGAGCAGTTCTTC
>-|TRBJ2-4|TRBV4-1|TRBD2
CASSQYGTTKNIQYF
TGCGCCAGCAGCCAATACGGGACTACCAAAAACATTCAGTACTTC
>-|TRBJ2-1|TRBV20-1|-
CSAIRGGEQFF
TGCAGTGCTATCCGGGGAGGTGAGCAGTTCTTC
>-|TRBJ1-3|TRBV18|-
CASSPLPAGSSGNTIYF
TGTGCCAGCTCACCACTCCCCGCAGGCAGCTCTGGAAACACCATATATTTT
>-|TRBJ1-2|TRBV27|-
CASSGLRGGYTF
TGTGCCAGCAGTGGCCTCAGGGGTGGCTACACCTTC
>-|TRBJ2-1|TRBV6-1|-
CASSELEGAGSSYNEQFF
TGTGCCAGCAGTGAACTCGAGGGGGCCGGGAGCTCCTACAATGAGCAGTTCTTC
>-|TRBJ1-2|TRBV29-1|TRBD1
CSAGPRGQYGYTF
TGCAGCGCCGGGCCTAGGGGACAGTATGGCTACACCTTC
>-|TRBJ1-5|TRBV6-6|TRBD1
CASSYSTGAGNQPQHF
TGTGCCAGCAGTTACTCGACAGGGGCAGGCAATCAGCCCCAGCATTTT
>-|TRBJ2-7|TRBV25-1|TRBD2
CASRGRLAGGYEQYF
TGTGCCAGCAGGGGGCGACTAGCGGGAGGGTACGAGCAGTACTTC
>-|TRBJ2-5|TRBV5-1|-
CASSLAGDQETQYF
TGCGCCAGCAGCTTGGCAGGGGACCAAGAGACCCAGTACTTC
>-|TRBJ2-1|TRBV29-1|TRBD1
CSVGTGGYNEQFF
TGCAGCGTCGGGACAGGGGGCTACAATGAGCAGTTCTTC
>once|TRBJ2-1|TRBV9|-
CASSVRDWGYNEQFF
TGTGCCAGCAGCGTGAGGGACTGGGGCTACAATGAGCAGTTCTTC
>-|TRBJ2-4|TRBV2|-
CASSDSGVAKNIQYF
TGTGCCAGCAGTGATTCAGGGGTAGCCAAAAACATTCAGTACTTC
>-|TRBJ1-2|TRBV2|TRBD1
CASSSGTGVYGYTF
TGTGCCAGCAGTTCCGGGACAGGGGTTTATGGCTACACCTTC